These 18 T cell receptor beta chains originate from one sample sequenced in a study of cytomegalovirus exposure and HLA in healthy donors. Researchers ran the PCR with 60 Vbeta and 13 Jbeta primers. Profiling relied on immunoSEQ multiplex PCR, and the TCRdb table lists in-frame clones only, not all of them. The listing records 35,000 to 45,000 clones. The source material was PBMCs. Every receptor here comes from a human donor in good health.

This chain joins TRBV1 and TRBJ2-4; no DNA check was done on the table's D call, TRBD2. TRBV1 is a recognized pseudogene. The CDR3 spans 19 residues. As DNA, the CDR3 is TGCACCAGCAGCCAAGATAAGCCAGCGGGGGGCCTAGCCAAAAACATTCAGTACTTC. Protein: CTSSQDKPAGGLAKNIQYF.

The chain joins TRBV5-1 to TRBJ1-6; the D gene is possibly TRBD1 (5 bases). V was shortened by 3 bases and J by 7 bases, with 17 bases between the two germline ends. Germline assignment: CDR1 SGHRS and CDR2 YFSETQ. There are 16 residues in the CDR3. CDR3 amino acids: CASSSGGTTLNSPLHF. DNA for the CDR3: TGCGCCAGCAGCTCAGGAGGGACGACGCTGAATTCACCCCTCCACTTT.

The genes are TRBV2 and TRBJ1-5; D is perhaps TRBD1 (5 bases). This CDR3 is built from 15 residues. Trimming took off 5 bases at V and 5 bases at J, with 16 bases between the two ends. CDR1 SNHLY and CDR2 FYNNEI come from the germline V gene. CDR3 DNA sequence: TGTGCCAGCAGTTTCGACAGCGTCGCACATCAGCCCCAGCATTTT. It encodes CASSFDSVAHQPQHF.

This sequence joins TRBV28 and TRBJ2-7; D is uncertain. The germline CDR1 and CDR2 sequences are MDHEN and SYDVKM. The CDR3 loop spans 12 amino acids. V lost 2 bases to trimming and J lost 4 bases, with 6 bases between them. The CDR3 DNA reads TGTGCCAGCAGTTTAACCCGGTACGAGCAGTACTTC. As protein: CASSLTRYEQYF.

V gene TRBV14 combines with J gene TRBJ1-4, with TRBD1 identical over 7 bases. The germline gives CDR1 SGHDN, CDR2 FVKESK. The CDR3 spans 15 residues. J lost 2 bases, V lost 4 bases, and 4 bases had no gene match. The DNA of the CDR3 is TGTGCCAGCAGCCGGAACAGGGGCACTAATGAAAAACTGTTTTTT. Translated: CASSRNRGTNEKLFF.

The chain employs TRBV18 and TRBJ1-2; TRBD1 agrees at 7 bases. V dropped 6 bases and J dropped 8; count of bases not matched to a gene: 9. The CDR3 is 13 residues long. CDR1 and CDR2 (germline): KGHSH, LQKENI. The CDR3 sequence: CASSSERDSGYTF. Written as DNA, the CDR3 is TGTGCCAGCTCCTCCGAACGGGACAGCGGCTACACCTTC. Full variable domain (missing parts from reference TRBV18 and TRBJ1-2): NAGVMQNPRHLVRRRGQEARLRCSPMKGHSHVYWYRQLPEEGLKFMVYLQKENIIDESGMPKERFSAEFPKEGPSILRIQQVVRGDSAAYFCASSSERDSGYTFGSGTRLTVV.

The chain combines TRBV5-4 with TRBJ1-1; D ambiguous. Trimming removed 6 bases from V and 2 bases from J, with 14 bases in between. The CDR3 is 14 amino acids. Germline CDR1 reads SGHNT; CDR2 reads YYREEE (reference sequence). In DNA form, the CDR3 reads TGTGCCAGCAAGTCCGGGAGGGCTAACACTGAAGCTTTCTTT. This sequence encodes CASKSGRANTEAFF. The full variable domain, in which reference TRBV5-4 and TRBJ1-1 provide the parts outside the CDR3, is ETGVTQSPTHLIKTRGQQVTLRCSSQSGHNTVSWYQQALGQGPQFIFQYYREEENGRGNFPPRFSGLQFPNYSSELNVNALELDDSALYLCASKSGRANTEAFFGQGTRLTVV.

The genes are TRBV5-4 and TRBJ2-5, with TRBD2 matching 14 bases. CDR3 length: 15 amino acids. V was pared by 7 bases and J by 5 bases, with 7 bases of the junction left unmatched. Per germline, CDR1 SGHNT and CDR2 YYREEE (reference sequence). CDR3 bases: TGTGCCAGCTCAGTCCGGACTAGCGGGGGGGAGACCCAGTACTTC. Amino acid sequence: CASSVRTSGGETQYF.

A note on this clone: An end of the junction does not agree with germline; a read error may underlie this. The chain recombines TRBV6-1 with TRBJ2-5, with a weak D call TRBD2 (7 bases). Germline CDR1 and CDR2: MNHNS and SASEGT. CDR3 length: 14 residues. The CDR3 DNA is TGTGCCACCATTCGGGGGGCCCCAAAGGAGAACCAGTACTTC. Residues: CATIRGAPKENQYF.

The V gene is TRBV5-1, the J gene TRBJ1-4; 8 bases agree with TRBD1. The CDR3 totals 15 residues. Per germline, CDR1 SGHRS and CDR2 YFSETQ. The junction had 7 bases not matched to a gene; V was cut back by 2 bases and J by 7 bases. CDR3 nucleotide sequence: TGCGCCAGCAGCTTTGAGACAGGGGTCGCTGAAAAACTGTTTTTT. Translating it yields CASSFETGVAEKLFF.

The CDR3 DNA follows: TGTGCCAGTAGTCCATGGGGACAGGCCTACGAGCAGTACTTC. Translation: CASSPWGQAYEQYF. This rearrangement joins TRBV19 to TRBJ2-7, with 8 bases fitting TRBD1. Germline V gives CDR1 LNHDA, CDR2 SQIVND (reference sequence). The CDR3 sequence is 14 residues long. V gave up 5 bases and J gave up 2 bases; unmatched junction bases: 5. The complete variable domain, with remaining parts taken from reference TRBV19 and TRBJ2-7, reads DGGITQSPKYLFRKEGQNVTLSCEQNLNHDAMYWYRQDPGQGLRLIYYSQIVNDFQKGDIAEGYSVSREKKESFPLTVTSAQKNPTAFYLCASSPWGQAYEQYFGPGTRLTVT.

The CDR3 nucleotides read TGTGCCAGCTCACCGCGCGGGAGGGAAGCTTTCTTT. Amino acids: CASSPRGREAFF. The V and J genes are TRBV18 and TRBJ1-1; D uncertain. The V end lost 3 bases, the J end lost 8 bases, and 10 bases lay between the germline ends. The V gene's germline CDR1 is KGHSH and CDR2 LQKENI. The CDR3 has 12 amino acids.

V gene TRBV9 combines with J gene TRBJ1-2; D unresolved. The ends were cut back, 4 bases at V and 5 bases at J, with 9 bases in the middle. This CDR3 comprises 12 residues. Germline V gene sequence: CDR1 SGDLS, CDR2 YYNGEE. The CDR3 loop reads CASSFSGYGYTF. DNA for the CDR3: TGTGCCAGCAGCTTCTCGGGGTATGGCTACACCTTC.

The J gene is TRBJ2-7, the V gene TRBV6-1; D is possibly TRBD2 (5 bases). V was clipped by 6 bases and J by 9 bases, with 24 bases between them. Germline V gives CDR1 MNHNS, CDR2 SASEGT. The CDR3 length is 15 residues. CDR3 sequence: CASSPGLAKTPGQYF. CDR3 DNA sequence: TGTGCCAGCAGCCCTGGGCTAGCCAAGACTCCTGGGCAGTACTTC.

The genes are TRBV13 and TRBJ2-5; maybe TRBD1 (6 bases). The CDR3 runs to 13 residues. Trimming removed 2 bases from V and 5 bases from J, with 9 bases in between. Germline V CDR1 and CDR2: PRHDT, FYEKMQ (reference sequence). The CDR3: CASSLRTAETQYF. CDR3 coding DNA: TGTGCCAGCAGCTTACGGACAGCGGAGACCCAGTACTTC.

The chain uses TRBV4-1 and TRBJ2-1; no reliable D call. V was trimmed by 0 bases and J by 2 bases, leaving 2 bases between them. Germline lookup yields CDR1 MGHRA and CDR2 YSYEKL. The CDR3 spans 13 residues. Written as DNA, the CDR3 is TGCGCCAGCAGCCAAGATACCTACAATGAGCAGTTCTTC. It encodes CASSQDTYNEQFF.

The V gene is TRBV19, the J gene TRBJ1-5; D possibly corresponds to TRBD1 (6 bases). Trimming stripped 6 bases from V and 6 bases from J, with 15 bases between. The CDR3 extends over 14 amino acids. Germline assignment: CDR1 LNHDA and CDR2 SQIVND (reference sequence). The CDR3 sequence is CASRAQGAAQPQHF. The CDR3 region has the DNA TGTGCCAGTAGGGCACAGGGAGCGGCTCAGCCCCAGCATTTT. The full variable domain, in which reference TRBV19 and TRBJ1-5 provide the parts outside the CDR3, is DGGITQSPKYLFRKEGQNVTLSCEQNLNHDAMYWYRQDPGQGLRLIYYSQIVNDFQKGDIAEGYSVSREKKESFPLTVTSAQKNPTAFYLCASRAQGAAQPQHFGDGTRLSIL.

V gene TRBV14 combines with J gene TRBJ1-4; maybe TRBD1 (5 bases). CDR1 and CDR2 (germline): SGHDN, FVKESK. Trimming cost V 0 bases and J 8 bases, with 16 bases left between them. CDR3 size: 16 residues. CDR3 region: CASSQEGGTAKEKLFF. The CDR3 DNA sequence: TGTGCCAGCAGCCAAGAGGGGGGGACGGCGAAAGAAAAACTGTTTTTT.